Below are 27 T cell receptor beta chains sequenced from a single sample in a study of cytomegalovirus exposure and HLA in healthy donors. A multiplex PCR was run with 60 Vbeta primers and 13 Jbeta primers. The repertoire was sequenced with immunoSEQ multiplex PCR; TCRdb's copy has only in-frame clones and lacks some. The sample yields 57,000 or so clones, approximately 70% seen once. The sequenced sample was PBMCs. The receptor source for this set is a woman in her sixties or seventies in good health and CMV-seropositive.

J is TRBJ2-1 and V is TRBV5-1; 9 bases agree with TRBD1. The V gene's germline CDR1 is SGHRS and CDR2 YFSETQ. V dropped 3 bases and J dropped 8; count of bases not matched to a gene: 9. The CDR3 is 15 residues long. For the CDR3, the DNA is TGCGCCAGCAGCTCCCCGGGACAGGGTTTGGATGAGCAGTTCTTC. It codes for CASSSPGQGLDEQFF.

This clone was observed at least ten times. The chain employs TRBV11-2 and TRBJ2-3, with 9 bases lining up with TRBD1. CDR1 is SGHAT and CDR2 is FQNNGV in the germline V gene. The CDR3 is 16 residues long. V was pared by 4 bases and J by 5 bases, with 10 bases of the junction left unmatched. As DNA, the CDR3 is TGTGCCAGCAGCTCCCGGGGGACAGGGCTTGGAGATACGCAGTATTTT. Protein sequence: CASSSRGTGLGDTQYF.

The chain carries TRBV27 and TRBJ2-7; 8 bases fit TRBD2. V shed 5 bases and J 3 bases; nucleotides not matched to a gene: 3. This CDR3 has 13 residues. Germline lookup yields CDR1 MNHEY and CDR2 SMNVEV (reference sequence). CDR3 coding DNA: TGTGCCAGCAGTCGAGCGGGGGTCTACGAGCAGTACTTC. This translates into CASSRAGVYEQYF.

The V call is TRBV28, the J call TRBJ1-5; TRBD1 matches 7 bases. The trim removed 6 bases at V and 5 bases at J, leaving 4 bases unmatched. CDR1 is MDHEN and CDR2 is SYDVKM in the germline V gene. CDR3 length: 13 residues. The CDR3 spells CASRTGLHQPQHF. CDR3 DNA sequence: TGTGCCAGCAGGACAGGGTTGCATCAGCCCCAGCATTTT.

A note on this clone: A junction boundary mismatches the germline segment, possibly from a read error. This chain links TRBV19 with TRBJ1-2, with D maybe TRBD1 (5 bases). Germline CDR1 is LNHDA and CDR2 is SQIVND (reference sequence). This CDR3 is 18 amino acids long. The CDR3 DNA follows: TGTGCCAGTAGTCCCCGTCTGGGGCACAGGACAACTAACTATGACTACACCTTC. It specifies CASSPRLGHRTTNYDYTF.

This chain uses TRBV7-2 with TRBJ2-1; 7 nucleotides align to TRBD1. The ends lost 5 bases at V and 10 bases at J; junction bases unmatched: 8. The CDR3 extends over 13 amino acids. Germline V CDR1 and CDR2: SGHTA, FQGNSA. Here the CDR3 DNA reads TGTGCCAGCAGCCCGACAGGGTCAGGGGAGCAGTTCTTC. Its protein is CASSPTGSGEQFF.

This clone appeared once. V and J are TRBV7-2 and TRBJ1-2; D gene ambiguous. Per germline, CDR1 SGHTA and CDR2 FQGNSA. V was clipped by 3 bases and J by 4 bases, with 6 bases between them. The CDR3 sequence is 12 residues long. CDR3 DNA: TGTGCCAGCAGCTTCCAGGTCTATGGCTACACCTTC. It yields the protein CASSFQVYGYTF.

The chain employs TRBV7-9 and TRBJ2-1; 10 bases agree with TRBD1. V was pared by 3 bases and J by 5 bases, with 7 bases of the junction left unmatched. CDR3 length: 16 amino acids. CDR1 is SEHNR, CDR2 FQNEAQ, per germline (reference sequence). The DNA for the CDR3 is TGTGCCAGCAGCTTCAGAGCGACAGGGGGCAACAATGAGCAGTTCTTC. Amino acid sequence: CASSFRATGGNNEQFF.

This clone was counted a single time. The CDR3 sequence: CASSQDMSFSSYNEQFF. The CDR3 bases are TGCGCCAGCAGCCAAGATATGAGTTTTAGCTCCTACAATGAGCAGTTCTTC. The chain recombines TRBV4-3 with TRBJ2-1; D is undetermined. Trimming pared 0 bases from V and 0 bases from J, leaving 12 bases between. CDR3 length: 17 residues. Per the germline V gene, CDR1 is LGHNA and CDR2 is YSLEER.

V usage is TRBV28 and J usage is TRBJ2-3, with TRBD1 matching over 7 bases. Unmatched junction bases numbered 5, after V lost 2 bases and J lost 3 bases. Germline V CDR1 and CDR2: MDHEN, SYDVKM. The CDR3 extends over 15 amino acids. CDR3 loop: CASSLTGVVTDTQYF. In DNA form, the CDR3 reads TGTGCCAGCAGTTTAACAGGGGTAGTGACAGATACGCAGTATTTT.

The chain recombines TRBV6-1 with TRBJ2-7, with TRBD1 as a possible D gene (7 bases). There are 15 residues in the CDR3. Germline CDR1 MNHNS, CDR2 SASEGT. The germline V and J ends were trimmed by 4 bases and 0 bases, with 13 bases remaining between them. The CDR3 DNA is TGTGCCAGCAGTGTAGGGGGGACAGTCTCCTACGAGCAGTACTTC. This sequence encodes CASSVGGTVSYEQYF.

The chain links TRBV9 to TRBJ2-3; 8 nucleotides align to TRBD2. The germline V gene has CDR1 SGDLS and CDR2 YYNGEE. V lost 2 bases, J lost 4 bases, and 6 bases stayed unmatched. The CDR3 runs 15 residues. Here the CDR3 reads CASSVGTSGADTQYF. The CDR3 region has the DNA TGTGCCAGCAGCGTGGGGACTAGTGGTGCAGATACGCAGTATTTT.

The J gene is TRBJ2-7, the V gene TRBV28, with 8 bases lining up with TRBD1. The CDR3 length is 16 residues. Germline V gene data show CDR1 as MDHEN and CDR2 as SYDVKM. V shed 2 bases and J 3 bases; nucleotides not matched to a gene: 9. In DNA form, the CDR3 reads TGTGCCAGCAGTTTACACGTCGGACAGGGAAACTACGAGCAGTACTTC. Translating gives CASSLHVGQGNYEQYF.

This clone was observed a handful of times. The V and J genes are TRBV5-5 and TRBJ1-3; TRBD1 matches 7 bases. Germline V gene sequence: CDR1 SGHKS, CDR2 YYEKEE (reference sequence). CDR3 length: 15 residues. J lost 1 base, V lost 1 base, and 2 bases had no gene match. The CDR3, as DNA: TGTGCCAGCAGCTTGCTCAGGGGGTCTGGAAACACCATATATTTT. It specifies CASSLLRGSGNTIYF.

The V call is TRBV5-4, the J call TRBJ1-6, with TRBD1 identical over 8 bases. J was trimmed by 10 bases and V by 4 bases; bases with no gene match: 10. The germline CDR1 and CDR2 sequences are SGHNT and YYREEE (reference sequence). This CDR3 is built from 15 residues. CDR3 amino acids: CASSLTTGGGSPLHF. As DNA, the CDR3 is TGTGCCAGCAGCCTCACCACAGGGGGTGGGTCACCCCTCCACTTT.

This clone has only one observation. The rearrangement uses TRBV2 and TRBJ2-3; D is perhaps TRBD1 (5 bases). The CDR3 sequence is 13 residues long. Germline CDR1 SNHLY, CDR2 FYNNEI. CDR3 DNA sequence: TGTGCTGGGGCGGAGCTGAGCACAGATACGCAGTATTTT. This codes for CAGAELSTDTQYF.

The sample holds one count of this clone. Mismatch with germline at one junction end may stem from a read error. The chain combines TRBV4-3 with TRBJ1-2, with 7 bases fitting TRBD1. Germline CDR1 and CDR2: LGHNA and YSLEER. This CDR3 contains 13 residues. For the CDR3, the DNA is TGCGCCGGCAGCCTGAGGGGGCGCGAGGGCTACACCTTC. It yields the protein CAGSLRGREGYTF.

The chain links TRBV2 to TRBJ1-5; 8 bases are a match to TRBD1. This CDR3 region has 13 residues. J gave up 6 bases and V 7 bases, and 5 bases lay outside the gene matches. The germline gives CDR1 SNHLY, CDR2 FYNNEI. CDR3 in DNA: TGTGCCAGCATCCCGGACAGGGCTCAGCCCCAGCATTTT. Translation gives CASIPDRAQPQHF.

The chain employs TRBV19 and TRBJ1-1; the D gene is possibly TRBD1 (6 bases). V lost 4 bases to trimming and J lost 10 bases, with 16 bases between them. The CDR3 is 13 residues long. Germline V gives CDR1 LNHDA, CDR2 SQIVND (reference sequence). CDR3 loop: CASSTSHGTRAFF. In nucleotides, the CDR3 is TGTGCCAGTAGTACAAGCCACGGGACACGAGCTTTCTTT.

The rearrangement uses TRBV5-5 and TRBJ2-5; 7 positions agree with TRBD2. Trimming took 0 bases from V and 2 from J; bases not matched to a gene: 4. CDR1 is SGHKS and CDR2 is YYEKEE in the germline V gene (reference sequence). The CDR3 covers 15 residues. The CDR3 nucleotides read TGTGCCAGCAGCTTGGCTGGACTAGAACAAGAGACCCAGTACTTC. It translates to CASSLAGLEQETQYF.

The genes are TRBV27 and TRBJ2-3, with 7 positions matching TRBD1. With 1 base clipped from V and 8 bases from J, the junction kept 12 bases outside the gene matches. Germline V gene lookup returns CDR1 MNHEY and CDR2 SMNVEV (reference sequence). The CDR3 totals 16 residues. The DNA of the CDR3 is TGTGCCAGCAGTTTATTTGTCGGGACAGCTCTGGGTACGCAGTATTTT. Its protein is CASSLFVGTALGTQYF.

V usage is TRBV5-4 and J usage is TRBJ1-2, with D tentatively TRBD1 (5 bases). CDR3 length equals 14 residues. V was pared by 3 bases and J by 0 bases, with 9 bases between. The germline V gene encodes CDR1 SGHNT and CDR2 YYREEE (reference sequence). This chain's CDR3 is CASSSDKTNYGYTF. The CDR3 region has the DNA TGTGCCAGCAGCTCGGACAAGACTAACTATGGCTACACCTTC.

The table lists this clone with a few counts. The chain recombines TRBV2 with TRBJ1-2, with 9 bases aligning to TRBD1. Trimming removed 7 bases from V and 8 bases from J; junction bases left unmatched: 11. Germline values: CDR1 SNHLY, CDR2 FYNNEI. CDR3 size: 14 residues. The CDR3 loop reads CASTGQGNYGGYTF. The CDR3 DNA reads as TGTGCCAGCACTGGACAGGGGAATTACGGGGGCTACACCTTC.

This clone was observed a few times. Given a much more abundant clone one base away, this may be a read error. This sequence joins TRBV11-1 and TRBJ2-7; 7 bases map to TRBD2. The CDR3 length is 16 residues. The germline V gene has CDR1 SGHAT and CDR2 FQDESV (reference sequence). After removal of 1 base from V and 2 bases from J, the junction contained 8 bases not matched to a gene. The CDR3 region is CASSLEAGVHPYEQYF. The CDR3, as DNA: TGTGCCAGCAGCTTAGAGGCGGGGGTTCACCCCTACGAGCAGTACTTC.

CDR3 loop: CASEVRAGTYYGYTF. DNA for the CDR3: TGTGCCAGTGAGGTGCGGGCCGGAACTTACTATGGCTACACCTTC. The gene calls are TRBV19 and TRBJ1-2; no reliable D call. The CDR3 loop spans 15 amino acids. From germline, CDR1 is LNHDA and CDR2 SQIVND (reference sequence). Between the trimmed V and J ends, which lost 8 bases and 3 bases, there was a span of 19 bases.

V gene TRBV9 combines with J gene TRBJ2-5; 9 positions agree with TRBD2. Germline values: CDR1 SGDLS, CDR2 YYNGEE. Unmatched junction bases numbered 8, after V lost 0 bases and J lost 5 bases. The length of the CDR3 is 16 residues. CDR3 sequence (DNA): TGTGCCAGCAGCGTAGGCGGCGGGGGGGTTGGGGAGACCCAGTACTTC. Translation gives CASSVGGGGVGETQYF.

The gene calls are TRBV9 and TRBJ1-2; a weak D match, TRBD1 (5 bases). The CDR3 loop spans 16 amino acids. Germline V gene sequence: CDR1 SGDLS, CDR2 YYNGEE. Deletions cut 4 bases from V and 0 bases from J, with 16 bases between. DNA for the CDR3: TGTGCCAGCAGCCCTTTTGGGGACTTTACTAACTATGGCTACACCTTC. As protein: CASSPFGDFTNYGYTF. Together with reference TRBV9 and TRBJ1-2, the CDR3 gives the full variable domain: DSGVTQTPKHLITATGQRVTLRCSPRSGDLSVYWYQQSLDQGLQFLIQYYNGEERAKGNILERFSAQQFPDLHSELNLSSLELGDSALYFCASSPFGDFTNYGYTFGSGTRLTVV.